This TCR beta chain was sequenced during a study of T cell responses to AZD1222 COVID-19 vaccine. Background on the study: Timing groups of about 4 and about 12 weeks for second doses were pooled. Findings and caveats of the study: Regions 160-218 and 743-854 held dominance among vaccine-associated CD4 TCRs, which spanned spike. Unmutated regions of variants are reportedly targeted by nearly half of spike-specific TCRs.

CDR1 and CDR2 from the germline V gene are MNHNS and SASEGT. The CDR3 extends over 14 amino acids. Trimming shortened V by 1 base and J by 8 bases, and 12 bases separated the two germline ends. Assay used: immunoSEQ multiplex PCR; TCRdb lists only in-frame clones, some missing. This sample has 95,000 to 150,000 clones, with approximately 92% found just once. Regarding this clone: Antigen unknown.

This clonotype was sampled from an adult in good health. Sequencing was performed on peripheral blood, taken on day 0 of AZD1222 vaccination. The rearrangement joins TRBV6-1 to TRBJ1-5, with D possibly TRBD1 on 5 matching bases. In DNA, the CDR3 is TGTGCCAGCAGTGAAGATCCCAGGGAGGAGCCCCAGCATTTT. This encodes CASSEDPREEPQHF.